Listed below are T cell receptor beta chains from one sample, sequenced in a study of cytomegalovirus exposure and HLA in healthy donors. Assay used: immunoSEQ multiplex PCR; TCRdb lists only in-frame clones, some missing. The table records some 76,000 clones, about 81% of them present only once. Material: PBMCs. These receptors originate from a woman aged 45-65 years in good health and CMV-seronegative. The CDR3 runs from the conserved cysteine through the conserved F or W. A D gene is named only where the DNA matches it firmly. Some rows have no size entry. The others give once, few or many, or a class for an expanded clone.

j_call d_call v_call clone_size cdr3_nt cdr3_aa
TRBJ1-1 - TRBV6-1 - TGTGCCATAACAGGTATGAACACTGAAGCTTTCTTT CAITGMNTEAFF
TRBJ1-2 - TRBV7-9 - TGTGCCAGCTCCCCCCAGTTGGGCAACTATGGCTACACCTTC CASSPQLGNYGYTF
TRBJ2-1 - TRBV29-1 - TGCAGCGTTGTTGGGGGGATCGTTTACAATGAGCAGTTCTTC CSVVGGIVYNEQFF
TRBJ2-2 TRBD2 TRBV5-4 - TGTGCCAGCAGCTTAGCGGGACCAAACACCGGGGAGCTGTTTTTT CASSLAGPNTGELFF
TRBJ1-2 - TRBV7-2 - TGTGCCAGCAGCTTAGCGATAGCGGTTAACTATGGCTACACCTTC CASSLAIAVNYGYTF
TRBJ2-1 TRBD2 TRBV10-3 once TGTGCCATCAGTGAGTCGGGCGGGGGGGACAATGAGCAGTTCTTC CAISESGGGDNEQFF
TRBJ2-6 TRBD1 TRBV19 - TGTGCCAGTAGTTTCCACAGGGGCCAAGCCTCTGGGGCCAACGTCCTGACTTTC CASSFHRGQASGANVLTF
TRBJ1-1 - TRBV9 - TGTGCCAGCAGCGTAGAGCGGGACACTGAAGCTTTCTTT CASSVERDTEAFF
TRBJ1-1 - TRBV19 - TGTGCCTCTCAGTTTGGACGGGGAGGGGTGAACACTGAAGCTTTCTTT CASQFGRGGVNTEAFF
TRBJ1-5 - TRBV7-9 - TGTGCCAGCAGCTTAGGCAGTATGGAGGGCGCGGGCAATCAGCCCCAGCATTTT CASSLGSMEGAGNQPQHF
TRBJ2-2 - TRBV5-1 - TGCGCCAGCAGCTTGGCGGCGGGCGCGAACACCGGGGAGCTGTTTTTT CASSLAAGANTGELFF
TRBJ2-3 TRBD1 TRBV5-1 once TGCGCCAGCAGCTACTCGGGACAGGGAATAGATACGCAGTATTTT CASSYSGQGIDTQYF
TRBJ2-7 - TRBV15 - TGTGCCACCAGCAGAGATCTTCGGCGGGGACCCTCCTACGAGCAGTACTTC CATSRDLRRGPSYEQYF
TRBJ1-1 TRBD1 TRBV27 - TGTGCCAGCCGGGACAGGTGGGGTGGCGAAGCTTTCTTT CASRDRWGGEAFF
TRBJ2-2 TRBD2 TRBV19 - TGTGCCAGTAGGGACAGGCCCAGCGGGAGGACCGGGGAGCTGTTTTTT CASRDRPSGRTGELFF
TRBJ1-2 - TRBV4-3 few TGCGCCAGCAGCCAAGAATTCGGGGGGCTTAACTATGGCTACACCTTC CASSQEFGGLNYGYTF
TRBJ2-1 TRBD2 TRBV29-1 - TGCAGCGGTGGACTAGCGGGCAATGAGCAGTTCTTC CSGGLAGNEQFF
TRBJ1-3 TRBD1 TRBV5-6 few TGTGCCAGCAGCTGGACAGGGAGGACTGGAAACACCATATATTTT CASSWTGRTGNTIYF
TRBJ1-1 - TRBV4-1 - TGCGCCAGCAGCCAAGATCCAAAACAGGTCGTTGGAGCTTTCTTT CASSQDPKQVVGAFF
TRBJ2-3 - TRBV7-6 - TGTGCCAGCAGCTTGGGGGGAGAGGTAGATACGCAGTATTTT CASSLGGEVDTQYF
TRBJ2-7 - TRBV11-3 - TGTGCCAGCAGCCCAGGAATTTCTGGCGAGCAGTACTTC CASSPGISGEQYF
TRBJ2-7 - TRBV6-5 - TGTGCCAGCAGTTACTCAACAGTAAGAACGATCTACGAGCAGTACTTC CASSYSTVRTIYEQYF
TRBJ2-2 - TRBV7-2 - TGTGCCAGCAGCTTAGTTGCCGGGATGAACACCGGGGAGCTGTTTTTT CASSLVAGMNTGELFF
TRBJ2-6 TRBD1 TRBV6-1 - TGTGCCAGCAGTGAAGCGGTGGGAGCAGGGGGTATCCGGGCCAACGTCCTGACTTTC CASSEAVGAGGIRANVLTF
TRBJ2-2 - TRBV14 - TGTGCCAGCAGCCCGCGACAGAACACCGGGGAGCTGTTTTTT CASSPRQNTGELFF
TRBJ2-2 TRBD1 TRBV19 - TGTGCCAGTAGTACGGACAGGCGCACGGAGCTGTTTTTT CASSTDRRTELFF
TRBJ1-2 TRBD1 TRBV5-4 - TGTGCCAGCAGCTCCGGGACAGGGTCCTATGGCTACACCTTC CASSSGTGSYGYTF
TRBJ1-4 TRBD1 TRBV18 - TGTGCCAGCTCACCCGAGGGGGCGCATGGAGAAAAACTGTTTTTT CASSPEGAHGEKLFF